The 2 T cell receptor beta chains given below trace back to one sample, sequenced in a study of regulatory T cells in long-lasting Graves disease. The TCR beta library used iRepertoire HTBI primers with Arm-PCR amplification of CDR3. TCRdb redid the calling of the multiplex PCR reads with MiXCR, one entry per CDR3 protein. The sample lists 350,000 to 500,000 distinct CDR3 sequences; less than 15% were seen once. Documented time point: newly diagnosed GD, antithyroid drugs for less than 3 months. PBMCs provided the RNA from which the TCR library was made. This sample also belongs to another study, concerning T cells in Graves' hyperthyroidism and ophthalmopathy.

The sample in question was peripheral blood mononuclear cells (PBMCs), obtained at new diagnosis, from a patient treated with antithyroid drugs. The source of these receptors is a woman aged 45 to 65 with Graves disease.

This clonotype was seen at least ten times. Its ends do not fully match the called genes, so a read error is possible. This chain links TRBV27 with TRBJ1-1; D unresolved. Per germline, CDR1 MNHEY and CDR2 SMNVEV (reference sequence). The CDR3 covers 15 residues. The CDR3 reads CASSFDERLNTETFF. In DNA, the CDR3 is TGTGCCAGCAGTTTTGATGAACGACTGAACACTGAAACTTTCTTT.

This clonotype has just a few counts. The chain is built from TRBV5-1 and TRBJ2-6; D is ambiguous. The CDR3 contains 16 residues. From germline, CDR1 is SGHRS and CDR2 YFSETQ. V lost 4 bases to trimming and J lost 0 bases, with 11 bases between them. This chain's CDR3 is CASSPWTGSGANVLTF. The CDR3 coding sequence is TGCGCCAGCAGCCCGTGGACCGGCTCTGGGGCCAACGTCCTGACTTTC.